The source of this T cell receptor beta chain is a study of T-cell memory formation after mild COVID-19. General study findings and limits: Pre-infection memory held some responding clones, suggesting pre-existing cross-reactive T cells responded. CM and EM subsets held most contracting CD4+ clones; EMRA held CD8+ ones. Clones that shrank (day 15 to 85) were balanced CD4/CD8, whereas later expanders leaned CD4+.

This clonotype was seen repeatedly, ten times or more. Its antigen is still unknown. There are 16 residues in the CDR3. V was trimmed by 4 bases and J by 2 bases, leaving 15 bases between them. Germline lookup yields CDR1 MNHEY and CDR2 SVGAGI. Constant-segment primers and 5'RACE yielded cDNA libraries for TCR alpha and TCR beta, each carrying sample barcodes and UMIs. TCRdb used MiXCR to reprocess the 5' RACE reads, holding one entry per CDR3 protein. The data show 27,000 or so distinct CDR3 sequences, 7.4% seen once. The rearrangement links TRBV6-5 to TRBJ2-1, with D possibly being TRBD1 (6 bases). This sequence was found in an adult woman who had mild COVID-19 (a few samples of this study predate the infection). Cell type and time point are not known. Sequences were obtained from PBMCs or a T cell subset sorted from them (not recorded which). CDR3 DNA: TGTGCCAGCAGTTTTCTACAGGGTCTAACCTACAATGAGCAGTTCTTC. Its protein product is CASSFLQGLTYNEQFF.